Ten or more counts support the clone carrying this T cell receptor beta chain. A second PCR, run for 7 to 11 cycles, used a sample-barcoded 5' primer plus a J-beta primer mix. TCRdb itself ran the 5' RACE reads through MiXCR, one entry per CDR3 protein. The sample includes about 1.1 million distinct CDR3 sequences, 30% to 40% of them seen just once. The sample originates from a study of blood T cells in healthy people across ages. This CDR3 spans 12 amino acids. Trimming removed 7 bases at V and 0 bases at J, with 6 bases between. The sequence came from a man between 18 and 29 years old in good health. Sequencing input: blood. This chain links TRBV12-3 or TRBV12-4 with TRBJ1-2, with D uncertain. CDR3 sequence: CASTTTNYGYTF. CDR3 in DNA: TGTGCCAGCACTACAACTAACTATGGCTACACCTTC.